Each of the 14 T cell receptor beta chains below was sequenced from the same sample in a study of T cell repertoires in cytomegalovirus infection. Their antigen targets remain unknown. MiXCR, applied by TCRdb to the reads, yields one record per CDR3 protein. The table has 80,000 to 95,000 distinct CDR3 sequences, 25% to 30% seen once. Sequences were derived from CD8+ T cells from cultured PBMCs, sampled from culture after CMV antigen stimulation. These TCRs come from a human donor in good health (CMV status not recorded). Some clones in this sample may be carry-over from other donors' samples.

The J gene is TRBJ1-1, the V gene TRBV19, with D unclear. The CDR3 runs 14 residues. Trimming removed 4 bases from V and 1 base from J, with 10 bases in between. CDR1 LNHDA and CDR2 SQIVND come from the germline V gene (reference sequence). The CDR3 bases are TGTGCCAGTAGTAGTCATCCTACGAACACTGAAGCTTTCTTT. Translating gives CASSSHPTNTEAFF.

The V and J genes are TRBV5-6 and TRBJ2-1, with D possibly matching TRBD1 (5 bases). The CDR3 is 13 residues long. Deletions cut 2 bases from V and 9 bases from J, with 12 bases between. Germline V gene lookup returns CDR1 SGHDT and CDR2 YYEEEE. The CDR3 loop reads CASSLGGASEQFF. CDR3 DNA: TGTGCCAGCAGCTTAGGTGGGGCGAGTGAGCAGTTCTTC.

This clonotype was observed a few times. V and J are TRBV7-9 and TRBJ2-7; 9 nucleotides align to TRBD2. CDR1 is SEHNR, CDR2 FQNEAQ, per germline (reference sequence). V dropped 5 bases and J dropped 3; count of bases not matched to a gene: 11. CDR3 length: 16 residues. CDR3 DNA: TGTGCCAGCAGCCAAAATAGCGGGGGACGGTTCTACGAGCAGTACTTC. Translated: CASSQNSGGRFYEQYF.

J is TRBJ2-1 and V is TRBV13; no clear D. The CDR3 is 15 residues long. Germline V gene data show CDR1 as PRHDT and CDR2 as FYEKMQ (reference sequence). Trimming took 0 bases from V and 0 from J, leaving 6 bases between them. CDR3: CASSLGRSSYNEQFF. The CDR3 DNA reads TGTGCCAGCAGCTTAGGGCGGAGCTCCTACAATGAGCAGTTCTTC.

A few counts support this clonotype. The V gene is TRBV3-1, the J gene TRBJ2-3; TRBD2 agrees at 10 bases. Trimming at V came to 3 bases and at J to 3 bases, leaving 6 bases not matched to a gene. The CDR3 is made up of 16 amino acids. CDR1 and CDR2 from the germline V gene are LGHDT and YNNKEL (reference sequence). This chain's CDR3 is CASSQPAGGPTDTQYF. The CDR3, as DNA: TGTGCCAGCAGCCAGCCAGCGGGGGGGCCTACAGATACGCAGTATTTT.

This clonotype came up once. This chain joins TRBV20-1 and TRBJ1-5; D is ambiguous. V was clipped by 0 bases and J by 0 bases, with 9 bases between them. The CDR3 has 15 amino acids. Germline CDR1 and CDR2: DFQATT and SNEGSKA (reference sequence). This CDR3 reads CSAREASYSNQPQHF. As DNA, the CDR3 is TGCAGTGCTAGAGAGGCCAGTTATAGCAATCAGCCCCAGCATTTT.

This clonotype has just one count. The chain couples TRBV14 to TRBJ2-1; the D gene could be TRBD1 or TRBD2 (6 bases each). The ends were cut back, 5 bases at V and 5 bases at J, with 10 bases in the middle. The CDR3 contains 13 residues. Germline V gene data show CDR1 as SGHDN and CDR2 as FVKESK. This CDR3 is CASSRGAHNEQFF. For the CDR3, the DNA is TGTGCCAGCAGCAGGGGGGCTCACAATGAGCAGTTCTTC.

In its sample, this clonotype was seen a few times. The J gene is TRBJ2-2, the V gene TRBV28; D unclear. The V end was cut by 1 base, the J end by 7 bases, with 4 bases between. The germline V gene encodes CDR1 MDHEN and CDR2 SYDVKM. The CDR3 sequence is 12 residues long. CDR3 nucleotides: TGTGCCAGCAGTTTATTCTTCGGGGAGCTGTTTTTT. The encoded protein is CASSLFFGELFF.

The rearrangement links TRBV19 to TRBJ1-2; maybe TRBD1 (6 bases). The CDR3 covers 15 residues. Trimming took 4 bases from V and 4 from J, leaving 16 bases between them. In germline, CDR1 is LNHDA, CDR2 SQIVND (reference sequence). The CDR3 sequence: CASSNGGGPGYGYTF. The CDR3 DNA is TGTGCCAGTAGTAACGGCGGGGGGCCGGGCTATGGCTACACCTTC.

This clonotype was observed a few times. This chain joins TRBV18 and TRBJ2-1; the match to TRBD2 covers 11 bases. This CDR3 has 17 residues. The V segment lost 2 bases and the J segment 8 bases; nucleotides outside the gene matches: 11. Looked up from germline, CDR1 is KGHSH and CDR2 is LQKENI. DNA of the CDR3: TGTGCCAGCTCACCATACGAGCCGGGACTAGCGGTCTATGAGCAGTTCTTC. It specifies CASSPYEPGLAVYEQFF. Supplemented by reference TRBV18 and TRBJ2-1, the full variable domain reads NAGVMQNPRHLVRRRGQEARLRCSPMKGHSHVYWYRQLPEEGLKFMVYLQKENIIDESGMPKERFSAEFPKEGPSILRIQQVVRGDSAAYFCASSPYEPGLAVYEQFFGPGTRLTVL.

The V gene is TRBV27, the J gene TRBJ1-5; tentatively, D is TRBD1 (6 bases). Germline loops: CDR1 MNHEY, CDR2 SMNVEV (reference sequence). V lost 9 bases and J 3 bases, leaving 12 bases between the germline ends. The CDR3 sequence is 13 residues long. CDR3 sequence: CASRTELNQPQHF. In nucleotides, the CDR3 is TGTGCCAGTAGGACAGAACTCAATCAGCCCCAGCATTTT.

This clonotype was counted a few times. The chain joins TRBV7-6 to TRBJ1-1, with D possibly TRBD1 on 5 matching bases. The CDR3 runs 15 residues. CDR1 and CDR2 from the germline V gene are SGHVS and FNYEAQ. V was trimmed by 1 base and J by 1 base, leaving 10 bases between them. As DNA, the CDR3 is TGTGCCAGCAGCTTAGTTGGGGGAGGGAACACTGAAGCTTTCTTT. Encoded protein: CASSLVGGGNTEAFF.

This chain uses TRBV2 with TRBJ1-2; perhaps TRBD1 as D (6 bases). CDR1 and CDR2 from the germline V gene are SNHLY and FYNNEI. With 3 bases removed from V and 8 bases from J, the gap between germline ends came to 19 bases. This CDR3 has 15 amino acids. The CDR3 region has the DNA TGTGCCAGCAGTGACGATCTGTCAGGGACAACCGGCTACACCTTC. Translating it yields CASSDDLSGTTGYTF.

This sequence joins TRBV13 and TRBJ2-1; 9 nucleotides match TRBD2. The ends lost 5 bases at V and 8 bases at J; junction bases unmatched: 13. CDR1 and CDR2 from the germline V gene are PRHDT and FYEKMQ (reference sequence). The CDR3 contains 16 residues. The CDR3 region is CASSPAGTSQIDEQFF. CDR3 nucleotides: TGTGCCAGCAGCCCTGCTGGGACTAGCCAGATCGATGAGCAGTTCTTC.